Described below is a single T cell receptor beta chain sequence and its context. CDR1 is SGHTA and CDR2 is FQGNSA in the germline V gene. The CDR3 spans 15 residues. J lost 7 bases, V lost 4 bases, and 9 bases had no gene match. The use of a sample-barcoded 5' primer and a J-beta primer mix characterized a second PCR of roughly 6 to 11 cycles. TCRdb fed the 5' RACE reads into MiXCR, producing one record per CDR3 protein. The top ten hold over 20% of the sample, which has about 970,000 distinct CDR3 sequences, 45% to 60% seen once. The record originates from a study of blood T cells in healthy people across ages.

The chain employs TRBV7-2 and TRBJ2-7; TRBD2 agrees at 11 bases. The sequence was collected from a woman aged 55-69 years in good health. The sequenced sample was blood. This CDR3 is CASSSGTSGGREQYF. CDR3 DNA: TGTGCCAGCAGCTCCGGGACTAGCGGAGGGCGGGAGCAGTACTTC. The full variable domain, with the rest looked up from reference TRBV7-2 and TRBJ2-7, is GAGVSQSPSNKVTEKGKDVELRCDPISGHTALYWYRQSLGQGLEFLIYFQGNSAPDKSGLPSDRFSAERTGGSVSTLTIQRTQQEDSAVYLCASSSGTSGGREQYFGPGTRLTVT.